This TCR beta chain was sequenced for a study of cytomegalovirus exposure and HLA in healthy donors. Assay: immunoSEQ multiplex PCR; the TCRdb copy retains only in-frame clones and omits some. Of about 150,000 clones listed, 86% are singletons. As to this clone: As yet, its antigen is unknown.

Whole-study results and caveats: Despite most TCR sequences being rare, some public TCRs occurred in many donors.

The CDR3 extends over 13 amino acids. Germline V lookup: CDR1 SNHLY, CDR2 FYNNEI. V dropped 4 bases and J dropped 1 base, with 7 bases sitting between them. The receptor was isolated from a human donor in good health. The specimen was PBMCs. The chain couples TRBV2 to TRBJ1-1; D gene uncertain. The CDR3 here is CASSGQSNTEAFF. DNA of the CDR3: TGTGCCAGCAGTGGGCAGTCGAACACTGAAGCTTTCTTT.